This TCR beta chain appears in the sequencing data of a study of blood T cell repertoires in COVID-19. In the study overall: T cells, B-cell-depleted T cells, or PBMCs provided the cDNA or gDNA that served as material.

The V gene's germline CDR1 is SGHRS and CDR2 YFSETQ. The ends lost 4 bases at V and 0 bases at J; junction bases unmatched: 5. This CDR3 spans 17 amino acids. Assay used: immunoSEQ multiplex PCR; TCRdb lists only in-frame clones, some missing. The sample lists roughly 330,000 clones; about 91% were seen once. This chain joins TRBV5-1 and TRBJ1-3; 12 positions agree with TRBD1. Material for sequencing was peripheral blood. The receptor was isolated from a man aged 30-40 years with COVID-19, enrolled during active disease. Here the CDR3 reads CASSPGQGATSGNTIYF. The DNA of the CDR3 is TGCGCCAGCAGCCCGGGACAGGGGGCGACCTCTGGAAACACCATATATTTT.